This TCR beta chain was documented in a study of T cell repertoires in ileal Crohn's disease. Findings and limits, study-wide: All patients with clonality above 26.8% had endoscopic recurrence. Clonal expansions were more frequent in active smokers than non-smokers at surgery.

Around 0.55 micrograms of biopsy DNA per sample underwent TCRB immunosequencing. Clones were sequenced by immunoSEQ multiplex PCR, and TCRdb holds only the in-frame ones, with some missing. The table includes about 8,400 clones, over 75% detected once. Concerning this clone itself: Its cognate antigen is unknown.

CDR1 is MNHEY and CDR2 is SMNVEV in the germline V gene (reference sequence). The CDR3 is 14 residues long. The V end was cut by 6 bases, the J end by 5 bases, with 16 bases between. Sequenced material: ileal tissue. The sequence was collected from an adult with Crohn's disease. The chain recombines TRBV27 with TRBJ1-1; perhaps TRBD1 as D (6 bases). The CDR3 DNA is TGTGCCAGCAGAATCCTCAGGGGAGGAACTGAAGCTTTCTTT. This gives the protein CASRILRGGTEAFF.